One sample yielded the 24 T cell receptor beta chains listed below, sequenced in a study of CD4+ T cells in melanoma. TCRdb's copy holds only in-frame clones and misses some; the assay was immunoSEQ multiplex PCR. The table lists about 21,000 clones, 78% of them singletons. These receptors all stem from a human donor with melanoma.

This clone was picked up one time. This rearrangement joins TRBV7-3 to TRBJ1-1; 9 bases match TRBD1. This CDR3 region has 15 residues. The germline V gene has CDR1 SGHTA and CDR2 FQGTGA. After removal of 0 bases from V and 5 bases from J, the junction contained 4 bases not matched to a gene. The chain's CDR3 is CASSLTGQGLTEAFF. The DNA for the CDR3 is TGTGCCAGCAGCTTAACTGGACAGGGGTTGACTGAAGCTTTCTTT.

This clone was recorded a few times. The gene calls are TRBV30 and TRBJ1-2; 8 bases are shared with TRBD1. J lost 8 bases, V lost 0 bases, and 17 bases had no gene match. The CDR3 totals 17 residues. Germline V gene sequence: CDR1 GTSNPN, CDR2 SVGIG (reference sequence). The CDR3: CAWSVPGQVHARGGYTF. DNA of the CDR3: TGTGCCTGGAGTGTGCCGGGACAGGTGCATGCCAGGGGCGGCTACACCTTC.

This chain connects TRBV11-3 to TRBJ1-1; D unresolved. Trimming left V 5 bases short and J 6 bases short, with 16 bases between. Germline V CDR1 and CDR2: SGHNT, YENEEA. This CDR3 comprises 14 residues. The CDR3 DNA reads as TGTGCCAGCAGCCCTAACCCTTACCCCCCTGAAGCTTTCTTT. Its translation is CASSPNPYPPEAFF.

This clone has only a few counts. V is TRBV19 and J is TRBJ1-5, with D possibly being TRBD1 (5 bases). CDR3 size: 14 residues. With 4 bases removed from V and 0 bases from J, the gap between germline ends came to 7 bases. Germline assignment: CDR1 LNHDA and CDR2 SQIVND (reference sequence). CDR3 region: CASSKGHSNQPQHF. Here the CDR3 DNA reads TGTGCCAGTAGTAAAGGACATAGCAATCAGCCCCAGCATTTT. Looking up the rest from reference TRBV19 and TRBJ1-5 gives the full variable domain: DGGITQSPKYLFRKEGQNVTLSCEQNLNHDAMYWYRQDPGQGLRLIYYSQIVNDFQKGDIAEGYSVSREKKESFPLTVTSAQKNPTAFYLCASSKGHSNQPQHFGDGTRLSIL.

The rearrangement uses TRBV6-5 and TRBJ1-3, with D uncertain. CDR1 and CDR2 (germline): MNHEY, SVGAGI. This CDR3 is 13 amino acids long. Trimming left V 6 bases short and J 3 bases short, with 9 bases between. The CDR3 spells CASSPPVGNTIYF. The CDR3 DNA sequence: TGTGCCAGCAGCCCTCCAGTTGGAAACACCATATATTTT.

The chain combines TRBV6-5 with TRBJ2-3; D is undetermined. From germline, CDR1 is MNHEY and CDR2 SVGAGI. This CDR3 is built from 15 residues. Between the trimmed V and J ends, which lost 2 bases and 2 bases, there was a span of 11 bases. The CDR3 protein is CASSYAGAPTDTQYF. DNA of the CDR3: TGTGCCAGCAGTTACGCTGGCGCCCCCACAGATACGCAGTATTTT.

The V and J genes are TRBV6-4 and TRBJ2-1, with D perhaps matching TRBD1 (6 bases). The CDR3 is made up of 16 amino acids. Germline V gene sequence: CDR1 MRHNA, CDR2 SNTAGT. V shed 2 bases and J shed 4 bases, with 15 bases lying between them. CDR3: CASSDGTMNPYNEQFF. Written as DNA, the CDR3 is TGTGCCAGCAGTGACGGGACAATGAACCCATACAATGAGCAGTTCTTC.

The chain is built from TRBV10-3 and TRBJ1-5; a possible D gene is TRBD1 (5 bases). The CDR3 has 14 residues. Looked up from germline, CDR1 is ENHRY and CDR2 is SYGVKD. The germline V and J ends were trimmed by 6 bases and 0 bases, with 9 bases remaining between them. The CDR3 sequence: CAISRDGSNQPQHF. As DNA, the CDR3 is TGTGCCATCAGCCGGGACGGTAGCAATCAGCCCCAGCATTTT.

This sequence joins TRBV6-5 and TRBJ2-7, with 7 nucleotides matching TRBD1. Trimming removed 6 bases from V and 5 bases from J; junction bases left unmatched: 4. This CDR3 spans 12 amino acids. Germline-derived CDR1 and CDR2 are MNHEY and SVGAGI. DNA for the CDR3: TGTGCCAGCAGCCGACAGGGTCACGAGCAGTACTTC. Its protein product is CASSRQGHEQYF.

The chain has TRBV5-1 and TRBJ2-7, with D perhaps matching TRBD1 or TRBD2 (7 bases each). This CDR3 has 14 residues. V lost 4 bases to trimming and J lost 2 bases, with 13 bases between them. Germline V gene data show CDR1 as SGHRS and CDR2 as YFSETQ. The CDR3: CASSQGGAAYEQYF. DNA for the CDR3: TGCGCCAGCAGCCAGGGGGGGGCGGCCTACGAGCAGTACTTC.

J is TRBJ1-3 and V is TRBV9, with D perhaps TRBD1 (6 bases). V lost 4 bases and J 1 base, leaving 9 bases between the germline ends. This CDR3 contains 14 residues. The germline CDR1 and CDR2 sequences are SGDLS and YYNGEE. CDR3: CASSTTGSGNTIYF. In DNA form, the CDR3 reads TGTGCCAGCAGCACCACAGGGTCTGGAAACACCATATATTTT.

The gene calls are TRBV19 and TRBJ1-3; D is unclear. The V gene lost 5 bases and the J gene lost 3 bases, with 11 bases spanning the gap. The CDR3 is 14 amino acids. CDR1 is LNHDA and CDR2 is SQIVND in the germline V gene (reference sequence). The CDR3: CASSFGDFGNTIYF. CDR3 nucleotide sequence: TGTGCCAGTAGTTTTGGCGACTTTGGAAACACCATATATTTT.

This chain uses TRBV27 with TRBJ1-6, with D possibly TRBD1 on 5 matching bases. The CDR3 totals 15 residues. Germline CDR1 is MNHEY and CDR2 is SMNVEV (reference sequence). V lost 0 bases and J 9 bases, leaving 12 bases between the germline ends. The CDR3 region has the DNA TGTGCCAGCAGTTTATCGCGGCGGGGCAGTTCACCCCTCCACTTT. It specifies CASSLSRRGSSPLHF.

This sequence joins TRBV5-4 and TRBJ2-5; D is possibly TRBD1 (5 bases). CDR3 size: 12 residues. V lost 4 bases and J 5 bases, leaving 9 bases between the germline ends. Germline V lookup: CDR1 SGHNT, CDR2 YYREEE (reference sequence). CDR3 DNA: TGTGCCAGCAGCCCGGCAGGGGAGACCCAGTACTTC. It encodes CASSPAGETQYF.

V usage is TRBV7-3 and J usage is TRBJ2-3, with 8 positions matching TRBD2. Germline V lookup: CDR1 SGHTA, CDR2 FQGTGA. The CDR3 has 16 amino acids. Trimming removed 5 bases from V and 4 bases from J; junction bases left unmatched: 11. CDR3 protein: CASSDLGAGVPDTQYF. The DNA for the CDR3 is TGTGCCAGCAGCGATTTGGGAGCGGGGGTCCCAGATACGCAGTATTTT.

This clone was observed once. A junction end diverges from the germline sequence, so it may reflect a read error. The chain has TRBV2 and TRBJ1-4; D gene unclear. CDR3 length: 14 residues. Per the germline V gene, CDR1 is SNHLY and CDR2 is FYNNEI. The CDR3 nucleotides read TGTGCCAGCAGTGAAGGATTCCCGGGTGAGGAACTCTTTTTT. Protein sequence: CASSEGFPGEELFF.

This chain connects TRBV27 to TRBJ1-2; TRBD1 aligns across 8 bases. Germline V gene data show CDR1 as MNHEY and CDR2 as SMNVEV (reference sequence). The CDR3 length is 14 residues. V dropped 3 bases and J dropped 6; count of bases not matched to a gene: 6. Here the CDR3 DNA reads TGTGCCAGCAGTTTGGGCAGGGGGCAGGATGGCTACACCTTC. As protein: CASSLGRGQDGYTF.

The gene calls are TRBV6-6 and TRBJ1-2; D is uncertain. Germline V CDR1 and CDR2: MNHNY, SVGAGI (reference sequence). The CDR3 totals 13 residues. Trimming pared 8 bases from V and 4 bases from J, leaving 14 bases between. CDR3 nucleotide sequence: TGTGCCAGCGGAGGGTCTGGTGGCTATGGCTACACCTTC. Translating gives CASGGSGGYGYTF.

The CDR3 nucleotides read TGTGCCAGCAGTTTGGCGAGGACAGTCATATCTGGCTACACCTTC. This sequence encodes CASSLARTVISGYTF. The J gene is TRBJ1-2, the V gene TRBV27, with D tentatively TRBD1 (6 bases). Trimming took 3 bases from V and 7 from J, leaving 18 bases between them. CDR1 and CDR2 (germline): MNHEY, SMNVEV (reference sequence). The CDR3 length is 15 residues.

The J gene is TRBJ2-1, the V gene TRBV6-1; 12 bases align to TRBD2. Trimming cost V 3 bases and J 6 bases; bases outside gene matches: 6. The CDR3 extends over 16 amino acids. CDR1 and CDR2 (germline): MNHNS, SASEGT. Written as DNA, the CDR3 is TGTGCCAGCAGTGACGAAGGGACTAGCGGGCGCAATGAGCAGTTCTTC. Residues: CASSDEGTSGRNEQFF.

This clone occurred a few times. The chain combines TRBV30 with TRBJ2-3; D gene uncertain. This CDR3 spans 13 amino acids. The V gene lost 3 bases and the J gene lost 6 bases, with 13 bases spanning the gap. CDR1 and CDR2 from the germline V gene are GTSNPN and SVGIG (reference sequence). The chain's CDR3 is CAWRGVSLDTQYF. The CDR3 bases are TGTGCCTGGAGAGGAGTCTCCCTCGATACGCAGTATTTT. The variable domain in full, completed from reference TRBV30 and TRBJ2-3, reads SQTIHQWPATLVQPVGSPLSLECTVEGTSNPNLYWYRQAAGRGLQLLFYSVGIGQISSEVPQNLSASRPQDRQFILSSKKLLLSDSGFYLCAWRGVSLDTQYFGPGTRLTVL.

Written as DNA, the CDR3 is TGTGCCAGTGCCGGACTAAGCGGGGGGCCCTACAATGAGCAGTTCTTC. It codes for CASAGLSGGPYNEQFF. V usage is TRBV6-4 and J usage is TRBJ2-1; 9 bases fit TRBD2. With V trimmed by 9 bases and J by 2 bases, 11 bases remained unmatched. The germline V gene has CDR1 MRHNA and CDR2 SNTAGT. The CDR3 is 16 residues long.

The chain joins TRBV6-1 to TRBJ1-2, with TRBD1 identical over 7 bases. Germline values: CDR1 MNHNS, CDR2 SASEGT. After removal of 8 bases from V and 0 bases from J, the junction contained 3 bases not matched to a gene. CDR3 length: 13 residues. The chain's CDR3 is CASPGQSNYGYTF. DNA for the CDR3: TGTGCCAGCCCGGGACAGTCTAACTATGGCTACACCTTC.

J is TRBJ1-6 and V is TRBV5-1; weak D call: TRBD1 (5 bases). CDR1 SGHRS and CDR2 YFSETQ come from the germline V gene. The CDR3 runs 13 residues. V was clipped by 4 bases and J by 7 bases, with 9 bases between them. CDR3 sequence: CASSRAGNSPLHF. The DNA of the CDR3 is TGCGCCAGCAGCCGCGCAGGGAATTCACCCCTCCACTTT.